This T cell receptor beta chain was sequenced in a study of blood T cell repertoires in COVID-19. Whole-study context: Sources were T cells, B-cell-depleted T cells, or PBMCs; the material itself was cDNA or gDNA.

Germline CDR1 and CDR2: LGHDT and YNNKEL (reference sequence). V was shortened by 0 bases and J by 6 bases, with 32 bases between the two germline ends. The CDR3 has 22 amino acids. Ages ranged from about 18 to 89 years, with residence in around 24 US areas. Clinical history as reported by participants underpinned cohort assignment. As originally analysed: Quantification of nucleated cells was approximated via reference gene primer amplification. Profiling relied on immunoSEQ multiplex PCR, and the TCRdb table lists in-frame clones only, not all of them. V and J calls plus clone size are reproduced from that table; the DNA served to infer D and trimming. In the table there are 130,000 to 150,000 clones, around nine tenths of which are singletons.

The source is a woman aged 30 to 39 with acute COVID-19. Sequenced input: PBMCs or T cells enriched from blood (not recorded which). The chain links TRBV3-1 (or the pseudogene TRBV3-2) to TRBJ1-4; D not resolved. CDR3 coding DNA: TGTGCCAGCAGCCAAGATTCGGCTTTAGGCTTTGTGGGCGCGGTGCGGGATGAAAAACTGTTTTTT. Translated, it gives CASSQDSALGFVGAVRDEKLFF.